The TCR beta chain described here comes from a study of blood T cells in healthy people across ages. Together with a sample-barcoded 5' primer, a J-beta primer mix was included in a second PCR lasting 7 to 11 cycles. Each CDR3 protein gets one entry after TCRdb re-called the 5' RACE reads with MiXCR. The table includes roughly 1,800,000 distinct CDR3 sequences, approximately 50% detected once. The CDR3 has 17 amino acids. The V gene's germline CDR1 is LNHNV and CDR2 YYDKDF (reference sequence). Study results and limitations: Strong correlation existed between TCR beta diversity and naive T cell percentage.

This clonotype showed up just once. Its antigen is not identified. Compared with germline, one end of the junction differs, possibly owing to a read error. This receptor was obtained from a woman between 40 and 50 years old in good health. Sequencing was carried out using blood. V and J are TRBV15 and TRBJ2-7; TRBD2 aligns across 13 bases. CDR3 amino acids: CATSGDGTSGVNTEQYF. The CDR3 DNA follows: TGTGCCACCAGCGGAGACGGGACTAGCGGGGTAAACACGGAGCAGTACTTC.